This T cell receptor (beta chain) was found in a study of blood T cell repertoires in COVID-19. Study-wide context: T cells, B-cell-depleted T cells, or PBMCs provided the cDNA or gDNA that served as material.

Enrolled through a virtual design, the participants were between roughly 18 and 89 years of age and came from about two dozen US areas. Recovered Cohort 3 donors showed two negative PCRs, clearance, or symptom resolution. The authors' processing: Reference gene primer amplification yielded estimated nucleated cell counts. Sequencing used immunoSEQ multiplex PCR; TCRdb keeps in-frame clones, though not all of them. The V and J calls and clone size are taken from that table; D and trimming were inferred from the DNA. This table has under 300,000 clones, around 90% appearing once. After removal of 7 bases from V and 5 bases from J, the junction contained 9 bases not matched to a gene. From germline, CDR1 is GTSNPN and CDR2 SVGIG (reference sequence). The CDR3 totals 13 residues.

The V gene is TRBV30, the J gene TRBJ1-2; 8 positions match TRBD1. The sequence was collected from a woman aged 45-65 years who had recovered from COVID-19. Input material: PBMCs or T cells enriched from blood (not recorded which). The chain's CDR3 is CALTGGNQYGYTF. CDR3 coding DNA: TGTGCCTTAACAGGGGGGAACCAATATGGCTACACCTTC.